The 22 T cell receptor beta chains below come from one sample, sequenced in a study of blood T cell repertoires in COVID-19. Data came from immunoSEQ multiplex PCR; TCRdb stores just in-frame clones and leaves some out. The sample yields about 8,300 clones, 80% to 90% seen once. Sequencing was performed on peripheral blood. The receptors shown here come from a human donor in a cohort sampled during active COVID-19.

The chain carries TRBV7-8 and TRBJ1-2, with D possibly matching TRBD1 (6 bases). CDR3 length: 14 amino acids. Germline assignment: CDR1 SGHVS and CDR2 FQNEAQ. V was clipped by 1 base and J by 5 bases, with 11 bases between them. The CDR3 sequence: CASSLVGQTYGYTF. The CDR3 DNA follows: TGTGCCAGCAGCTTAGTAGGACAGACTTATGGCTACACCTTC. The full variable domain, its missing parts supplied by reference TRBV7-8 and TRBJ1-2, is GAGVSQSPRYKVAKRGQDVALRCDPISGHVSLFWYQQALGQGPEFLTYFQNEAQLDKSGLPSDRFFAERPEGSVSTLKIQRTQQEDSAVYLCASSLVGQTYGYTFGSGTRLTVV.

The V call is TRBV28, the J call TRBJ1-2, with TRBD1 identical over 7 bases. The V and J ends lost 6 bases and 1 base, in that order; junction bases with no gene match: 8. This CDR3 has 15 residues. Germline CDR1 reads MDHEN; CDR2 reads SYDVKM. Here the CDR3 reads CASSQHGTVNYGYTF. In DNA, the CDR3 is TGTGCCAGCAGCCAACACGGGACAGTTAACTATGGCTACACCTTC.

J is TRBJ1-1 and V is TRBV10-2; possible D gene TRBD1, 6 bases. The CDR3 covers 13 residues. Trimming removed 6 bases from V and 1 base from J, with 9 bases in between. CDR1 and CDR2 from the germline V gene are WSHSY and SAAADI. The CDR3 DNA reads as TGCGCCAGCAGCGTGGGACAGAACACTGAAGCTTTCTTT. It encodes CASSVGQNTEAFF.

The V and J genes are TRBV6-5 and TRBJ2-3, with D possibly TRBD1 on 7 matching bases. V was pared by 2 bases and J by 10 bases, with 16 bases between. CDR3 length equals 14 residues. Germline lookup yields CDR1 MNHEY and CDR2 SVGAGI. CDR3 residues: CASSYGTEGGPQYF. The CDR3 DNA sequence: TGTGCCAGCAGTTACGGGACAGAAGGGGGGCCGCAGTATTTT.

The chain is built from TRBV19 and TRBJ1-4, with D unresolved. The CDR3 has 16 amino acids. Germline V gene lookup returns CDR1 LNHDA and CDR2 SQIVND (reference sequence). V was clipped by 6 bases and J by 0 bases, with 14 bases between them. The CDR3 nucleotides read TGTGCCAGTAGGACTTCTGGAGGTTCAACTAATGAAAAACTGTTTTTT. Encoded protein: CASRTSGGSTNEKLFF.

The chain links TRBV6-5 to TRBJ1-5; 12 positions agree with TRBD1. CDR1 and CDR2 from the germline V gene are MNHEY and SVGAGI. V trimming: 6 bases; J trimming: 8 bases; junction bases outside the gene matches: 5. The CDR3 spans 14 residues. CDR3 in DNA: TGTGCCAGCAGGGGACAGGGGGCGGGTAAGCCCCAGCATTTT. Translation gives CASRGQGAGKPQHF.

The chain uses TRBV28 and TRBJ2-1; 11 bases line up with TRBD2. Per germline, CDR1 MDHEN and CDR2 SYDVKM. J lost 4 bases, V lost 8 bases, and 4 bases had no gene match. The CDR3 has 14 amino acids. The DNA of the CDR3 is TGTGCCAGCCGGGGACTAGCGGATTACAATGAGCAGTTCTTC. Residues: CASRGLADYNEQFF.

The V gene is TRBV9, the J gene TRBJ1-1, with a weak D call TRBD1 (5 bases). The germline V gene encodes CDR1 SGDLS and CDR2 YYNGEE. V shed 6 bases and J shed 0 bases, with 12 bases lying between them. CDR3 length: 14 residues. The CDR3 loop reads CASNPGVMNTEAFF. The DNA of the CDR3 is TGTGCCAGCAACCCGGGGGTAATGAACACTGAAGCTTTCTTT.

The rearrangement links TRBV9 to TRBJ1-1; 9 bases agree with TRBD1. Germline assignment: CDR1 SGDLS and CDR2 YYNGEE. With V trimmed by 3 bases and J by 5 bases, 5 bases remained unmatched. This CDR3 has 14 residues. CDR3 DNA sequence: TGTGCCAGCAGCGCAACCGGGACAGGGACTGAAGCTTTCTTT. This encodes CASSATGTGTEAFF.

This clone was counted a single time. The chain has TRBV11-3 and TRBJ2-3; D possibly corresponds to TRBD2 (6 bases). Trimming left V 2 bases short and J 2 bases short, with 11 bases between. Germline CDR1 is SGHNT and CDR2 is YENEEA. This CDR3 comprises 15 residues. The CDR3 spells CASSLSAGLTDTQYF. For the CDR3, the DNA is TGTGCCAGCAGCTTAAGTGCGGGACTCACAGATACGCAGTATTTT.

This chain uses TRBV28 with TRBJ2-7, with D possibly being TRBD1 (5 bases). This CDR3 has 14 amino acids. Between the trimmed V and J ends, which lost 1 base and 3 bases, there was a span of 10 bases. The V gene's germline CDR1 is MDHEN and CDR2 SYDVKM. CDR3 loop: CASSLLGVVYEQYF. The CDR3 region has the DNA TGTGCCAGCAGTTTATTAGGGGTCGTCTACGAGCAGTACTTC.

V gene TRBV27 combines with J gene TRBJ1-1; a weak D match, TRBD1 (6 bases). The CDR3 spans 15 residues. Germline-derived CDR1 and CDR2 are MNHEY and SMNVEV (reference sequence). Deletions cut 0 bases from V and 4 bases from J, with 12 bases between. In DNA form, the CDR3 reads TGTGCCAGCAGTTTATCCTTAACAGGGTTCACTGAAGCTTTCTTT. This encodes CASSLSLTGFTEAFF.

The CDR3 DNA reads TGTGCCAGTAGTATACTCGGGACAGGGGGCTACGAGCAGTACTTC. This sequence encodes CASSILGTGGYEQYF. The V gene is TRBV19, the J gene TRBJ2-7; 11 positions match TRBD1. This CDR3 is built from 15 residues. J gave up 3 bases and V 2 bases, and 3 bases lay outside the gene matches. Germline values: CDR1 LNHDA, CDR2 SQIVND (reference sequence).

The J gene is TRBJ2-1, the V gene TRBV27; 7 bases map to TRBD1. CDR3 size: 15 residues. V gave up 2 bases and J gave up 2 bases; unmatched junction bases: 3. CDR1 is MNHEY and CDR2 is SMNVEV in the germline V gene (reference sequence). The CDR3 here is CASSLAGTAYNEQFF. The CDR3 nucleotides read TGTGCCAGCAGTTTAGCCGGGACAGCCTACAATGAGCAGTTCTTC.

The CDR3 sequence is CSASREGTLASSPLHF. The CDR3 nucleotides read TGCAGTGCTAGTAGAGAGGGCACATTGGCCAGTTCACCCCTCCACTTT. V usage is TRBV20-1 and J usage is TRBJ1-6; D call uncertain. The CDR3 has 16 residues. The V gene's germline CDR1 is DFQATT and CDR2 SNEGSKA (reference sequence). V was clipped by 3 bases and J by 9 bases, with 21 bases between them.

In DNA, the CDR3 is TGTGCCAGCAGTGAAGCGTTGGGACAGTATTCACCCCTCCACTTT. It codes for CASSEALGQYSPLHF. J is TRBJ1-6 and V is TRBV2, with 7 bases fitting TRBD1. V dropped 0 bases and J dropped 8; count of bases not matched to a gene: 4. Per germline, CDR1 SNHLY and CDR2 FYNNEI. CDR3 length: 15 amino acids.

J is TRBJ2-1 and V is TRBV5-1, with a tentative D call TRBD2 (5 bases). Trimming took 1 base from V and 5 from J, leaving 7 bases between them. This CDR3 is built from 13 residues. Germline V gene data show CDR1 as SGHRS and CDR2 as YFSETQ. CDR3 sequence (DNA): TGCGCCAGCAGCTTGACGGGAAACAATGAGCAGTTCTTC. It specifies CASSLTGNNEQFF.

About this clone itself: One end of the junction does not line up with germline, which may come from a read error. The chain has TRBV6-1 and TRBJ1-2; 12 nucleotides agree with TRBD1. The length of the CDR3 is 14 residues. CDR1 MNHNS and CDR2 SASEGT come from the germline V gene. The CDR3 DNA is TGTGCCAGCAGTGAAGTGGGGACAGGGGGCGGAAACAACTTC. This codes for CASSEVGTGGGNNF.

The genes are TRBV21-1 and TRBJ2-5; the table calls TRBD1, which could not be checked here. TRBV21-1 constitutes a pseudogene. The CDR3 consists of 15 residues. In DNA form, the CDR3 reads TGTGCCAGGCGACCCGACAGGGGCGACCAAGAGACCCAGTACTTC. It specifies CARRPDRGDQETQYF.

The rearrangement links TRBV27 to TRBJ2-3; 14 bases fit TRBD2. V gave up 1 base and J gave up 0 bases; unmatched junction bases: 6. CDR1 MNHEY and CDR2 SMNVEV come from the germline V gene (reference sequence). The CDR3 has 19 residues. In DNA, the CDR3 is TGTGCCAGCAGTTTATTAGGACTAGCGGGAGGTTCTAGCACAGATACGCAGTATTTT. Protein sequence: CASSLLGLAGGSSTDTQYF.

CDR3 amino acids: CATSKPGETYEQYF. The CDR3, as DNA: TGTGCCACCTCGAAGCCCGGGGAAACCTACGAGCAGTACTTC. The chain combines TRBV24-1 with TRBJ2-7; TRBD2 might be the D (5 bases). The germline V gene encodes CDR1 KGHDR and CDR2 SFDVKD. V dropped 9 bases and J dropped 2 bases, with 16 bases sitting between them. The CDR3 covers 14 residues.

The chain is built from TRBV2 and TRBJ2-6, with TRBD2 matching over 12 bases. J gave up 1 base and V 7 bases, and 5 bases lay outside the gene matches. The CDR3 covers 17 residues. CDR1 and CDR2 from the germline V gene are SNHLY and FYNNEI. CDR3 sequence: CASIQTSGSSGANVLTF. CDR3 bases: TGTGCCAGCATTCAGACTAGCGGGAGTTCTGGGGCCAACGTCCTGACTTTC.